This TCR beta chain was found in a study of blood T cell repertoires in COVID-19. In the study overall: Acute and convalescent COVID-19 specimens originated in the United States, Italy and Spain. Sources were T cells, B-cell-depleted T cells, or PBMCs; the material itself was cDNA or gDNA.

Enrollment of patients from Seattle took place during active infection, with longitudinal follow-up. How the authors handled the data: Quantification of nucleated cells was approximated via reference gene primer amplification. The table came from immunoSEQ multiplex PCR; TCRdb's copy has only in-frame clones and leaves some out. V and J calls and clone size come straight from that table; D and trimming were deduced from the DNA. The sample consists of around 400,000 clones, about 87% of them appearing once. CDR3 size: 19 residues. With 3 bases clipped from V and 4 bases from J, the junction kept 16 bases outside the gene matches. CDR1 MDHEN and CDR2 SYDVKM come from the germline V gene.

This sequence originates from a woman aged 60-70 years with COVID-19, enrolled during active disease. The specimen sequenced was peripheral blood. V and J are TRBV28 and TRBJ2-1, with TRBD1 matching 9 bases. CDR3 bases: TGTGCCAGCAGTTTCTCTACGGACAGGGGTTTGGTCCCTTACAATGAGCAGTTCTTC. This gives the protein CASSFSTDRGLVPYNEQFF.